Following are 12 T cell receptor beta chains from one sample sequenced in a study of shared clonotypes between healthy human individuals. The repertoire was sequenced with immunoSEQ multiplex PCR; TCRdb's copy has only in-frame clones and lacks some. The table records roughly 500,000 clones, 70% to 80% of them present only once. What was sequenced was PBMCs. These receptors came from a middle-aged woman in good health. Some clones in this sample may be carry-over from other donors' samples.

This chain links TRBV19 with TRBJ2-7, with TRBD2 matching over 11 bases. In germline, CDR1 is LNHDA, CDR2 SQIVND (reference sequence). Unmatched junction bases numbered 2, after V lost 6 bases and J lost 1 base. This CDR3 contains 14 residues. The CDR3 protein is CASRLAGESYEQYF. CDR3 bases: TGTGCCAGTAGACTAGCGGGAGAGTCCTACGAGCAGTACTTC.

The chain has TRBV28 and TRBJ2-7, with D maybe TRBD2 (5 bases). The CDR3 spans 15 residues. The germline V gene has CDR1 MDHEN and CDR2 SYDVKM. Trimming cost V 5 bases and J 0 bases, with 14 bases left between them. CDR3 amino acids: CASSQGGFVSYEQYF. The CDR3 DNA follows: TGTGCCAGCAGTCAAGGAGGTTTCGTCTCCTACGAGCAGTACTTC.

The CDR3 reads CASSSYLGGELFF. As DNA, the CDR3 is TGTGCCAGCAGCTCATACTTGGGCGGGGAGCTGTTTTTT. The genes are TRBV11-2 and TRBJ2-2; unclear D gene. Trimming shortened V by 4 bases and J by 7 bases, and 10 bases separated the two germline ends. The germline gives CDR1 SGHAT, CDR2 FQNNGV. The CDR3 loop spans 13 amino acids.

The chain recombines TRBV7-8 with TRBJ2-7; D not certain. Trimming took off 2 bases at V and 0 bases at J, with 11 bases between the two ends. The CDR3 spans 15 residues. Looked up from germline, CDR1 is SGHVS and CDR2 is FQNEAQ. CDR3 sequence: CASSLMVLSSYEQYF. Here the CDR3 DNA reads TGTGCCAGCAGCTTAATGGTCCTCTCCTCCTACGAGCAGTACTTC.

The chain combines TRBV30 with TRBJ1-2, with 9 positions matching TRBD1. This CDR3 is built from 16 residues. With 1 base clipped from V and 6 bases from J, the junction kept 12 bases outside the gene matches. Germline V gives CDR1 GTSNPN, CDR2 SVGIG (reference sequence). The CDR3 DNA reads TGTGCCTGGAGTGAGGAAGGGACAGGGAGAAGGAATGGCTACACCTTC. Its translation is CAWSEEGTGRRNGYTF.

V gene TRBV30 combines with J gene TRBJ1-6; 7 bases fit TRBD1. Germline-derived CDR1 and CDR2 are GTSNPN and SVGIG (reference sequence). V lost 0 bases and J lost 7; bases outside the gene matches: 6. The CDR3 contains 15 residues. Here the CDR3 reads CAWSVKGAENSPLHF. CDR3 DNA sequence: TGTGCCTGGAGTGTAAAGGGGGCGGAAAATTCACCCCTCCACTTT.

The CDR3 reads CASSPPGHTNTGELFF. The CDR3, as DNA: TGTGCCAGCTCACCCCCAGGGCATACGAACACCGGGGAGCTGTTTTTT. The V gene is TRBV18, the J gene TRBJ2-2, with D maybe TRBD1 (5 bases). This CDR3 has 16 residues. Trimming removed 3 bases at V and 0 bases at J, with 11 bases between. Per the germline V gene, CDR1 is KGHSH and CDR2 is LQKENI.

This sequence joins TRBV29-1 and TRBJ1-2, with TRBD1 matching over 10 bases. Trimming at V came to 5 bases and at J to 5 bases, leaving 20 bases not matched to a gene. CDR1 and CDR2 from the germline V gene are SQVTM and ANQGSEA. The CDR3 totals 18 residues. The CDR3 DNA reads as TGCAGCGTTTCTTTTATCACACCGGGACAGGGGATATGGTATGGCTACACCTTC. This encodes CSVSFITPGQGIWYGYTF.

As for this clone: Compared with germline, one end of the junction differs, possibly owing to a read error. The chain joins TRBV6-1 to TRBJ1-2, with TRBD1 identical over 10 bases. The germline V gene has CDR1 MNHNS and CDR2 SASEGT. The CDR3 consists of 16 residues. CDR3 sequence: CASGEARGTGDGGYTF. The CDR3 nucleotides are TGTGCCAGCGGTGAAGCGCGGGGGACAGGGGATGGTGGCTACACCTTC.

This clone was counted at least ten times. The genes are TRBV7-8 and TRBJ2-2, with D unresolved. CDR1 is SGHVS and CDR2 is FQNEAQ in the germline V gene. V lost 1 base, J lost 4 bases, and 4 bases lay in between. The CDR3 is made up of 13 amino acids. The CDR3 coding sequence is TGTGCCAGCAGCTTAGAGGCCACCGGGGAGCTGTTTTTT. It translates to CASSLEATGELFF.

V usage is TRBV6-1 and J usage is TRBJ2-2, with TRBD2 as a possible D gene (5 bases). V gave up 3 bases and J gave up 6 bases, with 8 bases separating them. CDR1 MNHNS and CDR2 SASEGT come from the germline V gene. The CDR3 is 13 residues long. Written as DNA, the CDR3 is TGTGCCAGCAGTGAGAGGGTGGCCGGGGAGCTGTTTTTT. It translates to CASSERVAGELFF.

This chain links TRBV28 with TRBJ2-2, with D possibly being TRBD2 (7 bases). Trimming removed 3 bases at V and 5 bases at J, with 10 bases between. CDR1 MDHEN and CDR2 SYDVKM come from the germline V gene. The CDR3 is made up of 14 amino acids. The CDR3 is CASSLGGRTGELFF. CDR3 in DNA: TGTGCCAGCAGTTTGGGGGGGCGAACCGGGGAGCTGTTTTTT.